There are many counts of the clone carrying this T cell receptor beta chain. Researchers tagged individual cDNA molecules with unique molecular identifiers. Each CDR3 protein is one row after TCRdb ran MiXCR on the 5' RACE reads. In the table there are under 70,000 distinct CDR3 sequences, 4.5% to 7% of which are singletons. The data derive from a study of early T cells in non-severe SARS-CoV-2 infection. Turning to the study itself: Unsorted whole blood bulk RNA was sequenced, with unpaired chains.

Germline V gene lookup returns CDR1 DFQATT and CDR2 SNEGSKA (reference sequence). The CDR3 has 13 residues. Trimming took off 0 bases at V and 4 bases at J, with 9 bases between the two ends. The gene calls are TRBV20-1 and TRBJ1-2, with D possibly being TRBD1 (5 bases). This clonotype was sampled from an adult who was a healthcare worker with PCR-confirmed SARS-CoV-2 infection or an uninfected control (not recorded which). The sequencing sample was made of whole blood. The CDR3 nucleotides read TGCAGTGCTAGAGATAAGGGGCTCTATGGCTACACCTTC. Translating gives CSARDKGLYGYTF.